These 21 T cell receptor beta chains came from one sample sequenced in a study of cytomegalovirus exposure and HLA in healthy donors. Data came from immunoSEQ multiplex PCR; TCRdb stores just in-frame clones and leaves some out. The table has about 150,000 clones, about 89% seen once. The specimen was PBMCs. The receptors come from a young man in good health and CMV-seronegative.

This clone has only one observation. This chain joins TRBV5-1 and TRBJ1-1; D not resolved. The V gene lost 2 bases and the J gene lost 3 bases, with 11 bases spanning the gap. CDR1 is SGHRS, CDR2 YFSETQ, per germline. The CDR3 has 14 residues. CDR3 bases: TGCGCCAGCAGCTTATCCGGGAGGGACACTGAAGCTTTCTTT. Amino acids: CASSLSGRDTEAFF.

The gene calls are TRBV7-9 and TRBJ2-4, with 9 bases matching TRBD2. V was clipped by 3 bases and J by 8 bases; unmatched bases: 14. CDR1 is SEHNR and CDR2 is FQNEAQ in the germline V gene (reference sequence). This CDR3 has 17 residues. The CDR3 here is CASSLLAREGPIDIQYF. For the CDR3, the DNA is TGTGCCAGCAGCTTGCTCGCGCGGGAGGGCCCGATCGACATTCAGTACTTC.

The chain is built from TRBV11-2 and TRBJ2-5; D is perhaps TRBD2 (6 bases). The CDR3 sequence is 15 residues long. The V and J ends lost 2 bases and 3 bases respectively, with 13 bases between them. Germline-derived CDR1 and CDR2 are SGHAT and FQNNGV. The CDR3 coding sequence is TGTGCCAGCAGCTTATGGGTCAGGAGGGAAGAGACCCAGTACTTC. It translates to CASSLWVRREETQYF.

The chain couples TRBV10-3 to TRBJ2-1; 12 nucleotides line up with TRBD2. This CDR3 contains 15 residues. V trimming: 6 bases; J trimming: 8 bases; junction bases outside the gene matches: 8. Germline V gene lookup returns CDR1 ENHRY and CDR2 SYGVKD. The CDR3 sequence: CAISDLAGGPDEQFF. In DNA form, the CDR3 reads TGTGCCATCAGCGATCTAGCGGGAGGGCCCGATGAGCAGTTCTTC.

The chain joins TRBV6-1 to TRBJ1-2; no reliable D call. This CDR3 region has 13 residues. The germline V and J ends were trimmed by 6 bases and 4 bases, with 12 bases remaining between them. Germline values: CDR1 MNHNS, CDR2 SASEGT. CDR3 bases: TGTGCCAGCAGGGACCTCGGGAGCTATGGCTACACCTTC. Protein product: CASRDLGSYGYTF.

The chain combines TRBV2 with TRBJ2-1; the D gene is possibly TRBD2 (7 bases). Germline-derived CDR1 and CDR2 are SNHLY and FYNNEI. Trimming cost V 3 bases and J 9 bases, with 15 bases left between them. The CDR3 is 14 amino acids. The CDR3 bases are TGTGCCAGCAGTGAGGCGTTCGGGGGGCCTGAGCAGTTCTTC. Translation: CASSEAFGGPEQFF.

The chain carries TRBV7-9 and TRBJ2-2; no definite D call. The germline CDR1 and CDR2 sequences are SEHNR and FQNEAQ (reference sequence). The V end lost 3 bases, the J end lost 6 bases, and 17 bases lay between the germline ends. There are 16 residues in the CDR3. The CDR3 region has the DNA TGTGCCAGCAGCTTTGACGTACAGTTGAAGGCCGGGGAGCTGTTTTTT. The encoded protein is CASSFDVQLKAGELFF.

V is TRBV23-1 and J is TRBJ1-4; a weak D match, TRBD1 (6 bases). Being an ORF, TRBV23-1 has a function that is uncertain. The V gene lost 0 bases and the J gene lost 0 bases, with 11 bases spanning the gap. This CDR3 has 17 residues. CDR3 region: CASSQSEGGTTNEKLFF. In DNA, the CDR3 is TGCGCCAGCAGTCAATCCGAAGGGGGAACAACTAATGAAAAACTGTTTTTT.

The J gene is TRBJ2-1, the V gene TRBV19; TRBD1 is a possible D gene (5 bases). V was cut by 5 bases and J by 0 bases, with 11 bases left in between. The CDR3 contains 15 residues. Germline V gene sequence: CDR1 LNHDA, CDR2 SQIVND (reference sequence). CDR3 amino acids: CASSADISSYNEQFF. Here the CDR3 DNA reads TGTGCCAGTAGTGCGGACATTAGCTCCTACAATGAGCAGTTCTTC.

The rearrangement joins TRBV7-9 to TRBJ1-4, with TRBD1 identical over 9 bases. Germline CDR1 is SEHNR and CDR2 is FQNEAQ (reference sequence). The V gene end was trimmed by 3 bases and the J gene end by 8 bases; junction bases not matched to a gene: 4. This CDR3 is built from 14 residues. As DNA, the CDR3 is TGTGCCAGCAGCTTGGACAGGGGAACCGAAAAACTGTTTTTT. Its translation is CASSLDRGTEKLFF.

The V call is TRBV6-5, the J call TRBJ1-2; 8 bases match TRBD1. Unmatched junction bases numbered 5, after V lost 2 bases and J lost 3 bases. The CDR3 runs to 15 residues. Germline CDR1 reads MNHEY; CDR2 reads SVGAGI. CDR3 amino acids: CASSYARGRDYGYTF. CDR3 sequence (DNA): TGTGCCAGCAGTTACGCCAGGGGGCGGGACTATGGCTACACCTTC.

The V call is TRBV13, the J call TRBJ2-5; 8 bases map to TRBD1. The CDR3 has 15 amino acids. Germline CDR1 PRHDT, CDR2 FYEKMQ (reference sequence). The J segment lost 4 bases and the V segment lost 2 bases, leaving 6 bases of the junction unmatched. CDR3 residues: CASSLLDRVRETQYF. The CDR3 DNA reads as TGTGCCAGCAGCTTACTGGACAGGGTTCGAGAGACCCAGTACTTC. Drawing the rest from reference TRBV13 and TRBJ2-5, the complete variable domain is AAGVIQSPRHLIKEKRETATLKCYPIPRHDTVYWYQQGPGQDPQFLISFYEKMQSDKGSIPDRFSAQQFSDYHSELNMSSLELGDSALYFCASSLLDRVRETQYFGPGTRLLVL.

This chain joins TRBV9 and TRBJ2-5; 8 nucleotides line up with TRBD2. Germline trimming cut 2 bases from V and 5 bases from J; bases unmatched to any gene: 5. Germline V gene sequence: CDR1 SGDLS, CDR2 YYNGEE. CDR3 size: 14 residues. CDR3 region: CASSVRPSGETQYF. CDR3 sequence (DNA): TGTGCCAGCAGCGTGCGTCCTAGCGGGGAGACCCAGTACTTC.

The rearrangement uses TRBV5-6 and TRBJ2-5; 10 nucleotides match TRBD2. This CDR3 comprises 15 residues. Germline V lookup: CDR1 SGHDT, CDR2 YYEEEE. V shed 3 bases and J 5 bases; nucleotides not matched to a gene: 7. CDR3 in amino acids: CASSWGLARRETQYF. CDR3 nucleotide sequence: TGTGCCAGCAGCTGGGGACTAGCGAGGCGGGAGACCCAGTACTTC. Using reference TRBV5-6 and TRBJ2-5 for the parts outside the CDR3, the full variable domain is DAGVTQSPTHLIKTRGQQVTLRCSPKSGHDTVSWYQQALGQGPQFIFQYYEEEERQRGNFPDRFSGHQFPNYSSELNVNALLLGDSALYLCASSWGLARRETQYFGPGTRLLVL.

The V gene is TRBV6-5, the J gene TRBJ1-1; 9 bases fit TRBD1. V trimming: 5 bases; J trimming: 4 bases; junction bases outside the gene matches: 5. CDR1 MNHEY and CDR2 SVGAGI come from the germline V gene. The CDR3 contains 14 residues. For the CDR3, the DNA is TGTGCCAGCAGTACCCCGGGACAGGGCACTGAAGCTTTCTTT. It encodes CASSTPGQGTEAFF.

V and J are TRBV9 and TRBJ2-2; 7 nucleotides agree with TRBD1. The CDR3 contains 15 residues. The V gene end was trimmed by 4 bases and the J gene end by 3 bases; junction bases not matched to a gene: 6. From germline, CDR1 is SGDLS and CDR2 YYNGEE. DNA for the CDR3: TGTGCCAGCAGCCCCCGAGACAGGGACACCGGGGAGCTGTTTTTT. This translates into CASSPRDRDTGELFF.

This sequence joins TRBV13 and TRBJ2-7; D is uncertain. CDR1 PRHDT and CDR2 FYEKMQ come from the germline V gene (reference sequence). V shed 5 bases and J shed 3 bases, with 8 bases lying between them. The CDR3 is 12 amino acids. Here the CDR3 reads CASSISHYEQYF. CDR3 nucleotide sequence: TGTGCCAGCAGCATTTCCCACTACGAGCAGTACTTC.

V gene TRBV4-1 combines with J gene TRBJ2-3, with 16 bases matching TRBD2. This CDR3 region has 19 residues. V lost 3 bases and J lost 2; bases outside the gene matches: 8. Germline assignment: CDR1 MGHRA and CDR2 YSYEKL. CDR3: CASSHPGLAGGPFTDTQYF. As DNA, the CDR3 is TGCGCCAGCAGCCACCCGGGACTAGCGGGAGGGCCTTTCACAGATACGCAGTATTTT.

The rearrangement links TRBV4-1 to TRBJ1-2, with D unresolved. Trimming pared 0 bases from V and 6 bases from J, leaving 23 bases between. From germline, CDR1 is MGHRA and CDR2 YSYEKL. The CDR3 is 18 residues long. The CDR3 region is CASSQDVGARGSPNGYTF. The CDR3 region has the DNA TGCGCCAGCAGCCAAGATGTTGGAGCCCGCGGTTCACCAAATGGCTACACCTTC.

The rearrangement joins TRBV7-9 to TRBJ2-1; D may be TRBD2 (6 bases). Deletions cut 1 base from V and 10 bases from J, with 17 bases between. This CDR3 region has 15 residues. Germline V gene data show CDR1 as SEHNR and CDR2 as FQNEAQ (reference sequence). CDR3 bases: TGTGCCAGCAGCTTAGTTGGGGACCCCGCGGGGGAGCAGTTCTTC. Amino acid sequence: CASSLVGDPAGEQFF.

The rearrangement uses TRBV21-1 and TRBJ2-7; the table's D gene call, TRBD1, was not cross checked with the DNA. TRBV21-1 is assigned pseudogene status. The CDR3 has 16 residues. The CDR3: CASSKGTGGPGYEQYV. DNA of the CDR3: TGTGCCAGCAGCAAAGGGACAGGGGGCCCGGGTTACGAGCAGTACGTC.